This T cell receptor (beta chain) originates from a study of CD8 T cells in Susac syndrome. This clonotype appeared once. The authors negatively isolated CD8+ and CD4+ T cells and FACS-enriched TEMRA cells. V was cut by 6 bases and J by 0 bases, with 14 bases left in between. The CDR3 spans 15 residues. Reverse transcription of roughly 0.5 to 1 ug RNA used random hexamers. The authors amplified TCR beta CDR3 across 54 Vbeta and 13 Jbeta using immunoSEQ multiplex PCR. TCRdb redid the calling of the immunoSEQ multiplex PCR reads with MiXCR, one entry per CDR3 protein. The sample shows 150,000 to 200,000 distinct CDR3 sequences, 85% to 95% of them seen only once.

The J gene is TRBJ1-2, the V gene TRBV12-3 or TRBV12-4, with unresolved D. The sample taken for sequencing was CD4+ T cells from PBMCs. This clonotype originated in a human donor with Susac syndrome. The CDR3 loop reads CASSPLDQANYGYTF. The DNA for the CDR3 is TGTGCCAGCAGCCCTCTGGACCAGGCTAACTATGGCTACACCTTC.